What follows is one T cell receptor (beta chain) and its context. These data originate in a study of blood T cell repertoires in COVID-19. Study overall: Acute and convalescent COVID-19 specimens originated in the United States, Italy and Spain. Nucleic acid was either cDNA or gDNA, and it came from T cells, B-cell-depleted T cells, or PBMCs.

The CDR3 length is 14 residues. V was pared by 3 bases and J by 4 bases, with 5 bases of the junction left unmatched. The V gene's germline CDR1 is LNHDA and CDR2 SQIVND (reference sequence). As processed by the authors: Estimation of nucleated cell counts was performed using reference gene primer amplification. Libraries were prepared by immunoSEQ multiplex PCR; TCRdb keeps only in-frame clonotypes and omits some of them. For V, J and clone size, that table is used; D and trimming come from the DNA. The sample contains about 52,000 clones, about 88% of which appear only once. The chain couples TRBV19 to TRBJ2-7; 8 positions match TRBD1. Sequenced sample: peripheral blood. The sequence derives from a human donor with active COVID-19. The donor label of this sample is uncertain. This chain's CDR3 is CASSMGTGPYEQYF. As DNA, the CDR3 is TGTGCCAGTAGTATGGGGACAGGACCGTACGAGCAGTACTTC.